Shown below are 14 T cell receptor beta chains from a single sample sequenced in a study of blood T cell repertoires in COVID-19. The table came from immunoSEQ multiplex PCR; TCRdb's copy has only in-frame clones and leaves some out. The data contain about half a million clones, about 88% of them seen just once; the ten biggest clones take up around 8%. Source material: PBMCs or T cells enriched from blood (not recorded which). The receptors stem from a woman aged 55 to 70 who had recovered from COVID-19.

The rearrangement uses TRBV5-1 and TRBJ1-2, with D unresolved. Germline CDR1 reads SGHRS; CDR2 reads YFSETQ. The CDR3 extends over 13 amino acids. Deletions cut 3 bases from V and 2 bases from J, with 8 bases between. The CDR3 DNA is TGCGCCAGCAGCTCTGACGGGAACTATGGCTACACCTTC. Translation: CASSSDGNYGYTF.

The V call is TRBV9, the J call TRBJ1-6; 7 nucleotides align to TRBD1. The germline gives CDR1 SGDLS, CDR2 YYNGEE. This CDR3 contains 13 residues. V shed 5 bases and J 6 bases; nucleotides not matched to a gene: 2. The CDR3 is CASSDRVNSPLHF. Here the CDR3 DNA reads TGTGCCAGCAGTGACAGGGTTAATTCACCCCTCCACTTT.

The rearrangement links TRBV24-1 to TRBJ2-3, with TRBD2 identical over 11 bases. Germline values: CDR1 KGHDR, CDR2 SFDVKD. The CDR3 spans 17 residues. Trimming took 6 bases from V and 6 from J; bases not matched to a gene: 13. This CDR3 reads CATSTTSGDDVPDTQYF. The CDR3 region has the DNA TGTGCCACCAGTACGACTAGCGGGGACGACGTGCCGGATACGCAGTATTTT.

Remarks on this clone: This sample also contains other DNA sequences that code for the same CDR3. The chain couples TRBV3-1 (or the pseudogene TRBV3-2) to TRBJ1-6, with 7 positions matching TRBD1. The germline V gene has CDR1 LGHDT and CDR2 YNNKEL (reference sequence). The CDR3 is 15 residues long. V lost 1 base to trimming and J lost 7 bases; unmatched junction nucleotides: 4. The CDR3 DNA sequence: TGTGCCAGCAGCCAAGGCGACAGGGCCAATTCACCCCTCCACTTT. This codes for CASSQGDRANSPLHF.

This clone is a singleton in its sample. V usage is TRBV15 and J usage is TRBJ2-5; TRBD1 agrees at 9 bases. The trim removed 0 bases at V and 4 bases at J, leaving 12 bases unmatched. CDR3 length: 18 residues. Germline lookup yields CDR1 LNHNV and CDR2 YYDKDF (reference sequence). CDR3 coding DNA: TGTGCCACCAGCAGAGATCCGATATACAGGGGGCTAGGAGAGACCCAGTACTTC. It encodes CATSRDPIYRGLGETQYF.

The chain links TRBV4-2 to TRBJ2-2, with 15 positions matching TRBD2. CDR1 is LGHNA and CDR2 is YNFKEQ in the germline V gene. The CDR3 covers 19 residues. The V segment lost 4 bases and the J segment 6 bases; nucleotides outside the gene matches: 12. CDR3 sequence: CASSPRTSGGGWRAGELFF. The CDR3 bases are TGTGCCAGCAGCCCCCGGACTAGCGGGGGGGGGTGGAGAGCCGGGGAGCTGTTTTTT.

The chain carries TRBV9 and TRBJ1-4; weak D call: TRBD1 (5 bases). The CDR3 runs 16 residues. The germline CDR1 and CDR2 sequences are SGDLS and YYNGEE. V was trimmed by 2 bases and J by 8 bases, leaving 19 bases between them. The CDR3 coding sequence is TGTGCCAGCAGCGTGGGTACAGCCTCAGGGAGGGAAAAACTGTTTTTT. It yields the protein CASSVGTASGREKLFF. Supplemented by reference TRBV9 and TRBJ1-4, the full variable domain reads DSGVTQTPKHLITATGQRVTLRCSPRSGDLSVYWYQQSLDQGLQFLIQYYNGEERAKGNILERFSAQQFPDLHSELNLSSLELGDSALYFCASSVGTASGREKLFFGSGTQLSVL.

The V and J genes are TRBV28 and TRBJ1-3, with unresolved D. This CDR3 has 14 amino acids. Looked up from germline, CDR1 is MDHEN and CDR2 is SYDVKM. Trimming took 5 bases from V and 0 from J, leaving 8 bases between them. CDR3 sequence reads: CASSLTRSGNTIYF. The CDR3 nucleotides are TGTGCCAGCAGTCTTACTCGCTCTGGAAACACCATATATTTT.

The chain combines TRBV3-1 (or the pseudogene TRBV3-2) with TRBJ1-1, with 9 positions matching TRBD1. V was pared by 2 bases and J by 4 bases, with 11 bases of the junction left unmatched. Germline V gene data show CDR1 as LGHDT and CDR2 as YNNKEL (reference sequence). The CDR3 sequence is 17 residues long. DNA of the CDR3: TGTGCCAGCAGCCAAACCGCCGGACAGGGGCTGGGCACTGAAGCTTTCTTT. Translating it yields CASSQTAGQGLGTEAFF.

The V and J genes are TRBV2 and TRBJ2-3, with D possibly matching TRBD1 (5 bases). Germline CDR1 SNHLY, CDR2 FYNNEI. The CDR3 sequence is 15 residues long. V was clipped by 7 bases and J by 0 bases, with 14 bases between them. The CDR3 loop is CASNGPTASTDTQYF. CDR3 nucleotides: TGTGCCAGCAACGGGCCGACAGCTAGCACAGATACGCAGTATTTT. Supplemented by reference TRBV2 and TRBJ2-3, the full variable domain reads EPEVTQTPSHQVTQMGQEVILRCVPISNHLYFYWYRQILGQKVEFLVSFYNNEISEKSEIFDDQFSVERPDGSNFTLKIRSTKLEDSAMYFCASNGPTASTDTQYFGPGTRLTVL.

The rearrangement links TRBV5-1 to TRBJ1-1, with D possibly matching TRBD1 (5 bases). Germline assignment: CDR1 SGHRS and CDR2 YFSETQ. V was shortened by 1 base and J by 4 bases, with 11 bases between the two germline ends. The CDR3 runs to 14 residues. This CDR3 is CASSLIGGGTEAFF. DNA of the CDR3: TGCGCCAGCAGCTTGATCGGGGGTGGCACTGAAGCTTTCTTT. The whole variable domain, filled in from reference TRBV5-1 and TRBJ1-1, reads KAGVTQTPRYLIKTRGQQVTLSCSPISGHRSVSWYQQTPGQGLQFLFEYFSETQRNKGNFPGRFSGRQFSNSRSEMNVSTLELGDSALYLCASSLIGGGTEAFFGQGTRLTVV.

The chain combines TRBV7-8 with TRBJ1-2; D is possibly TRBD1 (6 bases). This CDR3 region has 14 residues. The V end lost 1 base, the J end lost 8 bases, and 14 bases lay between the germline ends. Per the germline V gene, CDR1 is SGHVS and CDR2 is FQNEAQ. CDR3 nucleotides: TGTGCCAGCAGCTTAGACGGGCAGGGGTACGGCTACACCTTC. Translating it yields CASSLDGQGYGYTF. Full variable domain (remainder filled in from reference TRBV7-8 and TRBJ1-2): GAGVSQSPRYKVAKRGQDVALRCDPISGHVSLFWYQQALGQGPEFLTYFQNEAQLDKSGLPSDRFFAERPEGSVSTLKIQRTQQEDSAVYLCASSLDGQGYGYTFGSGTRLTVV.

To note about this clone: The sample contains more than one DNA sequence encoding this CDR3. This rearrangement joins TRBV3-1 (or the pseudogene TRBV3-2) to TRBJ2-3; 7 bases are shared with TRBD2. Germline CDR1 LGHDT, CDR2 YNNKEL (reference sequence). The CDR3 is 14 amino acids. With 4 bases clipped from V and 4 bases from J, the junction kept 5 bases outside the gene matches. The CDR3 sequence: CASSPSGAPDTQYF. CDR3 coding DNA: TGTGCCAGCAGCCCTAGCGGAGCCCCAGATACGCAGTATTTT.

The chain employs TRBV7-8 and TRBJ1-3; D is unclear. This CDR3 contains 12 residues. Trimming took off 2 bases at V and 4 bases at J, with 3 bases between the two ends. The germline CDR1 and CDR2 sequences are SGHVS and FQNEAQ. The CDR3 sequence: CASSLQGNTIYF. CDR3 bases: TGTGCCAGCAGCTTACAAGGAAACACCATATATTTT.